The sequence of this T cell receptor (beta chain) was determined in a study of T cell repertoires in cytomegalovirus infection. Study details: CMV infection together with matching HLA type was indicated by public TCR beta signatures.

Using its own MiXCR run on the reads, TCRdb lists one record per CDR3 protein. The data show about 920,000 distinct CDR3 sequences, around 32% seen once. A few counts support this clonotype. Its antigen is not identified. This CDR3 contains 13 residues. V gave up 4 bases and J gave up 4 bases, with 8 bases separating them. The clonotype originates from a human donor in good health (CMV status not recorded). Some clones in this sample may be carry-over from other donors' samples. The chain couples TRBV12-3 or TRBV12-4 to TRBJ2-1; D not resolved. The sequenced sample was cultured CD8+ T cells from PBMCs, obtained from culture after CMV antigen stimulation. CDR3 protein: CASSSDPYNEQFF. DNA of the CDR3: TGTGCCAGCAGTTCCGACCCGTACAATGAGCAGTTCTTC.